Listed below are T cell receptor beta chains from one sample, sequenced in a study of cytomegalovirus exposure and HLA in healthy donors. Clones were sequenced by immunoSEQ multiplex PCR, and TCRdb holds only the in-frame ones, with some missing. The data hold 160,000 or so clones, with around 88% observed a single time. The source material was PBMCs. These receptors came from a woman aged 18-35 years in good health and CMV-seronegative. CDR3s include the opening cysteine and the closing phenylalanine or tryptophan. Each record gives: clone size, J gene, D gene, CDR3 length, V gene, CDR3 DNA, CDR3 protein. A D gene is named only where the DNA matches it firmly. Expanded clones get a size class; other rows say once, few or many, or leave the size out.

NA,TRBJ1-1,NA,10,TRBV19,TGTGCCACCCAATTCCCTGAAGCTTTCTTT,CATQFPEAFF
NA,TRBJ2-7,NA,13,TRBV11-2,TGTGCCAGCAGCTCGCTCGGGACCTACGAGCAGTACTTC,CASSSLGTYEQYF
NA,TRBJ2-3,TRBD1,13,TRBV28,TGTGCCAGCAGCTCAGGGGGTACAGATACGCAGTATTTT,CASSSGGTDTQYF
NA,TRBJ1-1,NA,12,TRBV29-1,TGCAGCGGTGAAGCGGTAAGAGGTGAAGCTTTCTTT,CSGEAVRGEAFF
NA,TRBJ2-7,TRBD2,18,TRBV27,TGTGCCAGCAGTTTTAGCAGGCCCAGCGGGAGGACCGACTACGAGCAGTACTTC,CASSFSRPSGRTDYEQYF
NA,TRBJ2-3,NA,14,TRBV6-1,TGTGCCATCAACTCTAGATTTTGGGTAGATACGCAGTATTTT,CAINSRFWVDTQYF
NA,TRBJ2-7,TRBD1,16,TRBV5-4,TGTGCCAGCAGCTCCGTAACAAGGGGGCGCCGGTCCGAGCAGTACTTC,CASSSVTRGRRSEQYF
NA,TRBJ2-7,TRBD2,15,TRBV19,TGTGCCAGTAGTATAGGATGGGGGACTAAAAACGAGCAGTACTTC,CASSIGWGTKNEQYF
NA,TRBJ2-3,TRBD2,16,TRBV6-5,TGTGCCAGCAGTTACGGGGGAGGTTGGAGCGGGGGCACGCAGTATTTT,CASSYGGGWSGGTQYF
NA,TRBJ2-7,NA,14,TRBV6-1,TGTGCCAGCAGTGAATTCTGGACGGGGAAGGAGCAGTACTTC,CASSEFWTGKEQYF
NA,TRBJ2-3,NA,13,TRBV18,TGTGCCAGCTCATCACAGGAGGCAGATACGCAGTATTTT,CASSSQEADTQYF
few,TRBJ1-3,NA,14,TRBV6-1,TGCGCGTCCGGGACACCAAACTCTGGAAACACCATATATTTT,CASGTPNSGNTIYF
NA,TRBJ1-1,TRBD1,15,TRBV6-5,TGTGCCAGCATCAGAACAGGGGGCGGGAGAACTGAAGCTTTCTTT,CASIRTGGGRTEAFF
once,TRBJ1-1,TRBD1,13,TRBV29-1,TGCAGCGTCCTACAGGGGGGGAGCACTGAAGCTTTCTTT,CSVLQGGSTEAFF
NA,TRBJ1-5,TRBD1,14,TRBV10-3,TGTGCCATTGGCAGGGACAGGCAAAATCAGCCCCAGCATTTT,CAIGRDRQNQPQHF
NA,TRBJ2-7,TRBD2,15,TRBV28,TGTGCCAGCAGCCCAGCGGGAGGGGCATTTTACGAGCAGTACTTC,CASSPAGGAFYEQYF
NA,TRBJ2-1,NA,16,TRBV18,TGTGCCAGCTCACCACTAACTACTAGATCCTACAATGAGCAGTTCTTC,CASSPLTTRSYNEQFF
NA,TRBJ2-7,NA,13,TRBV28,TGTGCCAGCAGGGCGGGACAGTCCTACGAGCAGTACTTC,CASRAGQSYEQYF
NA,TRBJ1-2,NA,12,TRBV11-3,TGTGCTCGCAGGGTGGAAAACTATGGCTACACCTTC,CARRVENYGYTF
NA,TRBJ2-7,NA,15,TRBV7-9,TGTGCCAGCAGCTTATGGGCGGCAGGTCGGGAAGAGCAGTACTTC,CASSLWAAGREEQYF
NA,TRBJ1-1,NA,15,TRBV9,TGTGCCAGCAGCGGAAAAAAGGTGCAGGACACTGAAGCTTTCTTT,CASSGKKVQDTEAFF